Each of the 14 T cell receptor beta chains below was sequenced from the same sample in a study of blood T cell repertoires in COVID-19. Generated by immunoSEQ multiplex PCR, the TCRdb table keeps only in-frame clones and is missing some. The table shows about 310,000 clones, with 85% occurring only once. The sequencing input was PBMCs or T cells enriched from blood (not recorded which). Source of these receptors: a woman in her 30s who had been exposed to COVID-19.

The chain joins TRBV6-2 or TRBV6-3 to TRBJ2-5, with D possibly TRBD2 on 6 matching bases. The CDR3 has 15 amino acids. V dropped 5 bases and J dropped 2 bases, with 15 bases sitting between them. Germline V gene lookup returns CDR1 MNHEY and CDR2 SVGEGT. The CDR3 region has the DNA TGTGCCAGCAGTACCTCACTAGCAGAACAAGAGACCCAGTACTTC. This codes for CASSTSLAEQETQYF.

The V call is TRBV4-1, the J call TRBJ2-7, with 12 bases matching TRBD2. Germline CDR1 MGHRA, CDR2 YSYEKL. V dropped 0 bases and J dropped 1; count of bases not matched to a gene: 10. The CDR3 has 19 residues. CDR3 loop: CASSQDALGLAGTSYEQYF. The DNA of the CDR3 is TGCGCCAGCAGCCAAGATGCGCTGGGACTAGCGGGTACATCCTACGAGCAGTACTTC.

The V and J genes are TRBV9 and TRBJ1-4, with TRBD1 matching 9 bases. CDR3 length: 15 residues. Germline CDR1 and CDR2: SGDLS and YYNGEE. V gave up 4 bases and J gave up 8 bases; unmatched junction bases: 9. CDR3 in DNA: TGTGCCAGCAGCTCTAATACAGGGGGCGGCGAAAAACTGTTTTTT. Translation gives CASSSNTGGGEKLFF.

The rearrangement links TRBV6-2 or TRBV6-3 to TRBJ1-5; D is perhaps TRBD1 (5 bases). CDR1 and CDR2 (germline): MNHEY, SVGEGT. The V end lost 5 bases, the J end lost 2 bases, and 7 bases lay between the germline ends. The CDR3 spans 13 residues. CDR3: CASSQTGNQPQHF. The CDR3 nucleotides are TGTGCCAGCAGTCAGACAGGCAATCAGCCCCAGCATTTT.

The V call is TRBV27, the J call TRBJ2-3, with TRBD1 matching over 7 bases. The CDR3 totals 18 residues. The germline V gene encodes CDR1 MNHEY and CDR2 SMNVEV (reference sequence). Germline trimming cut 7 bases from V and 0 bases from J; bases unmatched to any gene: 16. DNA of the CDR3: TGTGCCAGCAAGAGAACAGGGGAATGGTATGTAAGCACAGATACGCAGTATTTT. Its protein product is CASKRTGEWYVSTDTQYF.

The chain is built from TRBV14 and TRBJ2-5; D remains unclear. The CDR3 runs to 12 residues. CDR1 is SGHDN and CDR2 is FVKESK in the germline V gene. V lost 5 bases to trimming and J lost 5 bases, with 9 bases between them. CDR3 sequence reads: CASSWVEETQYF. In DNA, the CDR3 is TGTGCCAGCAGCTGGGTGGAGGAGACCCAGTACTTC.

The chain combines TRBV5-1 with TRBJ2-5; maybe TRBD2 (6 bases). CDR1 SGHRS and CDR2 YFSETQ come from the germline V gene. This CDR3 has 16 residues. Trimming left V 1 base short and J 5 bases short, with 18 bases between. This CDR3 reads CASSLWVTTGRETQYF. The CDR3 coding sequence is TGCGCCAGCAGCTTGTGGGTGACTACGGGGAGGGAGACCCAGTACTTC.

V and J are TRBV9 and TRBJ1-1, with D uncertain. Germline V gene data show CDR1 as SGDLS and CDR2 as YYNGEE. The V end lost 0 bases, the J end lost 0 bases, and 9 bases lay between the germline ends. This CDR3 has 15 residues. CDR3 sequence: CASSVEAFMNTEAFF. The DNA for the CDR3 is TGTGCCAGCAGCGTAGAAGCTTTCATGAACACTGAAGCTTTCTTT.

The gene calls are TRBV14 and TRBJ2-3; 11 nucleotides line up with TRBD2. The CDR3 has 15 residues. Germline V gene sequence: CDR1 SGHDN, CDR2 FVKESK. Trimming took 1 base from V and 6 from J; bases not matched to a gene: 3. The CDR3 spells CASSQVRTSGDTQYF. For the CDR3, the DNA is TGTGCCAGCAGCCAAGTGAGGACTAGCGGGGATACGCAGTATTTT. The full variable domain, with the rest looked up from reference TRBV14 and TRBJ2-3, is EAGVTQFPSHSVIEKGQTVTLRCDPISGHDNLYWYRRVMGKEIKFLLHFVKESKQDESGMPNNRFLAERTGGTYSTLKVQPAELEDSGVYFCASSQVRTSGDTQYFGPGTRLTVL.

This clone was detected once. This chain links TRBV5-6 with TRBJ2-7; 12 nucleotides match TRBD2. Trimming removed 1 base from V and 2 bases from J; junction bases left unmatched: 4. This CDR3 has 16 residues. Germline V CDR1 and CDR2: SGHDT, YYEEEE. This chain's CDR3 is CASSLRSSGGAYEQYF. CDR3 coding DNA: TGTGCCAGCAGCTTGCGTTCTAGCGGGGGGGCCTACGAGCAGTACTTC. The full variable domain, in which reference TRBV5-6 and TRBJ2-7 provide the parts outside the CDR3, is DAGVTQSPTHLIKTRGQQVTLRCSPKSGHDTVSWYQQALGQGPQFIFQYYEEEERQRGNFPDRFSGHQFPNYSSELNVNALLLGDSALYLCASSLRSSGGAYEQYFGPGTRLTVT.

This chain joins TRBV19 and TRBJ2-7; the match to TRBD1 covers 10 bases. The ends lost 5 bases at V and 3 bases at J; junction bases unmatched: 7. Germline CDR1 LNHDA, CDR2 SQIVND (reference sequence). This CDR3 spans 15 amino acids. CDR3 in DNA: TGTGCCAGTAGTTTTCCGGGACAGGGGAGCTACGAGCAGTACTTC. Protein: CASSFPGQGSYEQYF.

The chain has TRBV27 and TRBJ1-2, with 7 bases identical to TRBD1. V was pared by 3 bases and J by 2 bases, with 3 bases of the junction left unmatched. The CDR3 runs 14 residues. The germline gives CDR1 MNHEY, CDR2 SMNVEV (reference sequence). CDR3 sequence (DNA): TGTGCCAGCAGTTTCCTGGGACAGAACTATGGCTACACCTTC. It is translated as CASSFLGQNYGYTF.

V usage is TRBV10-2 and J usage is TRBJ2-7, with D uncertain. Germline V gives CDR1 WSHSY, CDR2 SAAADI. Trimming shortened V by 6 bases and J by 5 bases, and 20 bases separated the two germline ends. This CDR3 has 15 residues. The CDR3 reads CASRERLGRRDEQYF. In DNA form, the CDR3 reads TGCGCCAGCAGAGAACGCTTGGGCCGGCGTGACGAGCAGTACTTC.

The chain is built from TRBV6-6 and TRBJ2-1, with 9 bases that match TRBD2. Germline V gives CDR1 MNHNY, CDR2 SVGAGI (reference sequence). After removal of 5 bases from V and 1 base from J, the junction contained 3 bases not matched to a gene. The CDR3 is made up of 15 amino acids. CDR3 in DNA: TGTGCCAGCAGTGTTCTAGCGGGATCCTACAATGAGCAGTTCTTC. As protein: CASSVLAGSYNEQFF.